Below, 21 T cell receptor beta chains from the same sample are listed, as sequenced in a study of beta chain features in type 1 diabetes. General study points: Moderate yet significant TCRB CDR3 shortening was seen in Type 1 diabetes patients in all four CD4+ subsets.

The sequenced template was cDNA made from the entire isolated RNA. The data were produced by immunoSEQ multiplex PCR, yet TCRdb's version contains in-frame clones alone and is incomplete. The top ten hold 2% to 3% of the sample, which has some 110,000 clones, approximately 16% seen once. Antigens of these TCRs are unknown. The sequenced material came from central memory CD4+ T cells from blood. The receptors were sampled from a man aged 25 to 40 with type 1 diabetes.

The chain couples TRBV11-3 to TRBJ2-3; 11 bases agree with TRBD2. Germline V lookup: CDR1 SGHNT, CDR2 YENEEA. This CDR3 comprises 16 residues. V shed 4 bases and J 5 bases; nucleotides not matched to a gene: 8. The CDR3 region has the DNA TGTGCCAGCAGCTGGCGAACTAGCGGGGGAGTAGATACGCAGTATTTT. Translation: CASSWRTSGGVDTQYF.

This clone was seen only a few times. The J gene is TRBJ2-5, the V gene TRBV11-2, with D possibly matching TRBD2 (5 bases). CDR1 and CDR2 from the germline V gene are SGHAT and FQNNGV. Trimming cost V 1 base and J 1 base, with 7 bases left between them. The CDR3 consists of 14 residues. In nucleotides, the CDR3 is TGTGCCAGCAGCTTAGGCCTAGCCCAAGAGACCCAGTACTTC. Protein sequence: CASSLGLAQETQYF. The full variable domain, in which reference TRBV11-2 and TRBJ2-5 provide the parts outside the CDR3, is EAGVAQSPRYKIIEKRQSVAFWCNPISGHATLYWYQQILGQGPKLLIQFQNNGVVDDSQLPKDRFSAERLKGVDSTLKIQPAKLEDSAVYLCASSLGLAQETQYFGPGTRLLVL.

DNA for the CDR3: TGCGCCAGCAGCCAAGATCCACTAGTAGGGAATGAGCAGTTCTTC. This gives the protein CASSQDPLVGNEQFF. The chain couples TRBV4-3 to TRBJ2-1; weak D call: TRBD2 (5 bases). Deletions cut 0 bases from V and 7 bases from J, with 13 bases between. Germline-derived CDR1 and CDR2 are LGHNA and YSLEER. The CDR3 consists of 15 residues.

CDR3 nucleotides: TGTGCCACCAGCAGACATCAAACTGAAGCTTTCTTT. As protein: CATSRHQTEAFF. The chain links TRBV15 to TRBJ1-1; D gene uncertain. V lost 2 bases to trimming and J lost 5 bases, with 6 bases between them. This CDR3 spans 12 amino acids. Looked up from germline, CDR1 is LNHNV and CDR2 is YYDKDF (reference sequence).

This clone was counted only a few times. The chain joins TRBV7-2 to TRBJ1-2; a weak D match, TRBD1 (5 bases). This CDR3 is 17 amino acids long. The germline V gene has CDR1 SGHTA and CDR2 FQGNSA. Trimming stripped 5 bases from V and 0 bases from J, with 19 bases between. In DNA form, the CDR3 reads TGTGCCAGCAGCCAAGATTCAGGGCAGATCTCTAACTATGGCTACACCTTC. Residues: CASSQDSGQISNYGYTF.

This clone was observed a few times. The V gene is TRBV11-2, the J gene TRBJ1-3; the D gene is possibly TRBD1 (6 bases). The CDR3 runs to 15 residues. Germline V gene sequence: CDR1 SGHAT, CDR2 FQNNGV. Trimming cost V 6 bases and J 0 bases, with 12 bases left between them. Here the CDR3 reads CASRDDRNSGNTIYF. The DNA for the CDR3 is TGTGCCAGCAGGGACGACAGGAACTCTGGAAACACCATATATTTT.

This clone showed up many times. The chain has TRBV4-2 and TRBJ2-1, with 9 nucleotides matching TRBD1. J gave up 7 bases and V 0 bases, and 7 bases lay outside the gene matches. The CDR3 totals 16 residues. The germline CDR1 and CDR2 sequences are LGHNA and YNFKEQ. The DNA for the CDR3 is TGTGCCAGCAGCCAAGATGGACAGGGGCAGGGGAATGAGCAGTTCTTC. It is translated as CASSQDGQGQGNEQFF.

This rearrangement joins TRBV9 to TRBJ2-1; possible D gene TRBD2, 6 bases. Germline V gives CDR1 SGDLS, CDR2 YYNGEE. This CDR3 is 14 amino acids long. Trimming cost V 3 bases and J 0 bases, with 7 bases left between them. This CDR3 is CASSETSSYNEQFF. CDR3 sequence (DNA): TGTGCCAGCAGCGAGACTAGCTCCTACAATGAGCAGTTCTTC.

This clone was observed a handful of times. The chain employs TRBV2 and TRBJ2-7; D is unresolved. The germline CDR1 and CDR2 sequences are SNHLY and FYNNEI. The CDR3 consists of 12 residues. V was trimmed by 10 bases and J by 2 bases, leaving 12 bases between them. This CDR3 reads CANRQEPYEQYF. The CDR3 DNA is TGTGCCAACCGACAAGAGCCCTACGAGCAGTACTTC.

There are a few counts of this clone. The chain carries TRBV7-9 and TRBJ2-5; D is unclear. V was shortened by 5 bases and J by 5 bases, with 12 bases between the two germline ends. Germline V gene sequence: CDR1 SEHNR, CDR2 FQNEAQ (reference sequence). The CDR3 loop spans 13 amino acids. CDR3: CASSPVGVETQYF. In nucleotides, the CDR3 is TGTGCCAGCAGCCCTGTAGGAGTGGAGACCCAGTACTTC.

The chain carries TRBV7-9 and TRBJ2-1; 8 nucleotides align to TRBD2. After removal of 5 bases from V and 5 bases from J, the junction contained 8 bases not matched to a gene. Germline V lookup: CDR1 SEHNR, CDR2 FQNEAQ (reference sequence). CDR3 size: 15 residues. The CDR3 reads CASSPSRGGNNEQFF. CDR3 in DNA: TGTGCCAGCAGCCCCTCCCGCGGGGGGAACAATGAGCAGTTCTTC.

This clone is medium-sized in the sample. The chain is built from TRBV4-3 and TRBJ1-2, with TRBD1 identical over 8 bases. This CDR3 comprises 16 residues. Germline CDR1 LGHNA, CDR2 YSLEER. Germline trimming cut 0 bases from V and 5 bases from J; bases unmatched to any gene: 8. For the CDR3, the DNA is TGCGCCAGCAGCCAAGATATGAAACAGGGGGAATATGGCTACACCTTC. Amino acids: CASSQDMKQGEYGYTF.

The chain recombines TRBV6-5 with TRBJ2-3; no reliable D call. V was cut by 0 bases and J by 2 bases, with 9 bases left in between. This CDR3 comprises 15 residues. Germline lookup yields CDR1 MNHEY and CDR2 SVGAGI. The CDR3 sequence is CASSYSGQPTDTQYF. In nucleotides, the CDR3 is TGTGCCAGCAGTTACTCTGGGCAGCCCACAGATACGCAGTATTTT.

This chain connects TRBV18 to TRBJ2-7; 11 bases align to TRBD1. The CDR3 has 14 amino acids. Germline CDR1 and CDR2: KGHSH and LQKENI. V shed 0 bases, J shed 6 bases, and the junction held 1 base outside the gene matches. The CDR3 sequence is CASSPPGTGGEQYF. The CDR3 DNA follows: TGTGCCAGCTCACCACCCGGGACAGGGGGCGAGCAGTACTTC.

This sequence joins TRBV4-2 and TRBJ2-3; TRBD2 agrees at 8 bases. After removal of 1 base from V and 4 bases from J, the junction contained 7 bases not matched to a gene. The CDR3 is 16 residues long. The germline gives CDR1 LGHNA, CDR2 YNFKEQ. The CDR3 sequence is CASSQGTSQYSDTQYF. The CDR3 DNA is TGTGCCAGCAGCCAAGGGACTAGCCAATATTCAGATACGCAGTATTTT.

The chain couples TRBV10-3 to TRBJ2-5; 8 nucleotides match TRBD2. The CDR3 is 16 amino acids. V gave up 3 bases and J gave up 2 bases; unmatched junction bases: 8. Germline CDR1 ENHRY, CDR2 SYGVKD. The CDR3 reads CAISEIVRGGQETQYF. In DNA, the CDR3 is TGTGCCATCAGTGAAATCGTTCGGGGGGGACAAGAGACCCAGTACTTC.

The rearrangement uses TRBV10-2 and TRBJ2-7, with D possibly TRBD1 on 5 matching bases. Trimming stripped 3 bases from V and 3 bases from J, with 12 bases between. The CDR3 consists of 14 residues. Germline V lookup: CDR1 WSHSY, CDR2 SAAADI. The CDR3 DNA reads TGCGCCAGCAGTGATCCAGGGTGGGACTACGAGCAGTACTTC. It encodes CASSDPGWDYEQYF.

The rearrangement joins TRBV18 to TRBJ2-1; D is perhaps TRBD2 (5 bases). The CDR3 is made up of 14 amino acids. V gave up 5 bases and J gave up 7 bases, with 15 bases separating them. Germline assignment: CDR1 KGHSH and CDR2 LQKENI. The CDR3 bases are TGTGCCAGCTCATCGGACCCTACGGGAAATGAGCAGTTCTTC. This gives the protein CASSSDPTGNEQFF.

This chain connects TRBV7-9 to TRBJ1-4, with 8 bases aligning to TRBD1. The CDR3 runs to 14 residues. The V gene's germline CDR1 is SEHNR and CDR2 FQNEAQ (reference sequence). With V trimmed by 6 bases and J by 7 bases, 7 bases remained unmatched. CDR3: CASRMDREGEKLFF. The DNA for the CDR3 is TGTGCCAGCAGGATGGACAGGGAGGGTGAAAAACTGTTTTTT.

The chain is built from TRBV7-2 and TRBJ1-2; no clear D. The germline CDR1 and CDR2 sequences are SGHTA and FQGNSA. V was trimmed by 5 bases and J by 8 bases, leaving 12 bases between them. This CDR3 is 12 amino acids long. Written as DNA, the CDR3 is TGTGCCAGCAGCCGGCCTTCCGGAGGCTACACCTTC. Residues: CASSRPSGGYTF. The full variable domain, rest sourced from reference TRBV7-2 and TRBJ1-2, is GAGVSQSPSNKVTEKGKDVELRCDPISGHTALYWYRQSLGQGLEFLIYFQGNSAPDKSGLPSDRFSAERTGGSVSTLTIQRTQQEDSAVYLCASSRPSGGYTFGSGTRLTVV.

This clone was found a few times. V and J are TRBV29-1 and TRBJ2-7; D not certain. Germline CDR1 is SQVTM and CDR2 is ANQGSEA. This CDR3 comprises 11 residues. The ends were cut back, 4 bases at V and 2 bases at J, with 6 bases in the middle. The CDR3 here is CSVASTYEQYF. CDR3 nucleotides: TGCAGCGTTGCCAGCACCTACGAGCAGTACTTC.